Following are 8 T cell receptor beta chains from one sample sequenced in a study of T cells in localized non-small cell lung cancer. The method was immunoSEQ multiplex PCR; TCRdb's version includes in-frame clones alone and lacks a portion of them. This sample has 70,000 to 95,000 clones, with just over 90% found just once. The source was PBMCs, collected before any cancer treatment. The receptors stem from a woman aged 35-75 years with stage II squamous cell lung carcinoma.

This clone was counted a single time. CDR3 DNA sequence: TGTGCCAGCAGTTTATCGAGCTTTCCGGGACAGACGAATGAGCAGTTCTTC. Amino acid sequence: CASSLSSFPGQTNEQFF. This rearrangement joins TRBV27 to TRBJ2-1; TRBD1 matches at 7 bases. Germline-derived CDR1 and CDR2 are MNHEY and SMNVEV (reference sequence). The CDR3 length is 17 residues. With V trimmed by 0 bases and J by 7 bases, 12 bases remained unmatched.

The genes are TRBV5-1 and TRBJ1-2; D is unclear. The CDR3 covers 14 residues. From germline, CDR1 is SGHRS and CDR2 YFSETQ. V was cut by 4 bases and J by 3 bases, with 13 bases left in between. This chain's CDR3 is CASSPGSKDYGYTF. The CDR3 region has the DNA TGCGCCAGCAGCCCAGGCTCCAAGGACTATGGCTACACCTTC.

This chain uses TRBV5-4 with TRBJ1-2; possible D gene TRBD1, 6 bases. Trimming shortened V by 4 bases and J by 2 bases, and 18 bases separated the two germline ends. The germline gives CDR1 SGHNT, CDR2 YYREEE (reference sequence). This CDR3 contains 16 residues. CDR3 sequence: CASSPKRGQPNYGYTF. The CDR3, as DNA: TGTGCCAGCAGCCCCAAACGAGGACAGCCCAACTATGGCTACACCTTC.

The chain has TRBV28 and TRBJ2-5; 7 bases line up with TRBD2. Germline values: CDR1 MDHEN, CDR2 SYDVKM. Trimming removed 5 bases from V and 5 bases from J; junction bases left unmatched: 14. The CDR3 length is 16 residues. The chain's CDR3 is CASSTRSAGATETQYF. In DNA, the CDR3 is TGTGCCAGCAGTACCCGTTCGGCGGGAGCTACGGAGACCCAGTACTTC.

This chain joins TRBV5-1 and TRBJ2-1; D may be TRBD1 (6 bases). Germline V gene data show CDR1 as SGHRS and CDR2 as YFSETQ. The CDR3 is made up of 15 amino acids. Trimming took 4 bases from V and 1 from J, leaving 12 bases between them. In DNA, the CDR3 is TGCGCCAGCAGCGGCGCCGGGACATCCTACAATGAGCAGTTCTTC. Its translation: CASSGAGTSYNEQFF.

The gene calls are TRBV2 and TRBJ2-5; no clear D gene. This CDR3 has 12 amino acids. V was trimmed by 5 bases and J by 1 base, leaving 5 bases between them. CDR1 is SNHLY and CDR2 is FYNNEI in the germline V gene. DNA for the CDR3: TGTGCCAGCAGTCGCGTCCAAGAGACCCAGTACTTC. Its protein product is CASSRVQETQYF.

The rearrangement uses TRBV5-1 and TRBJ2-5; D perhaps matches TRBD2 (5 bases). CDR1 and CDR2 from the germline V gene are SGHRS and YFSETQ. V was cut by 0 bases and J by 5 bases, with 8 bases left in between. The CDR3 sequence is 13 residues long. The CDR3 coding sequence is TGCGCCAGCAGCTTGGAGACGGGGGAGACCCAGTACTTC. It codes for CASSLETGETQYF.

The gene calls are TRBV14 and TRBJ2-1; a weak D match, TRBD1 (6 bases). This CDR3 region has 14 residues. Germline CDR1 is SGHDN and CDR2 is FVKESK. Trimming pared 1 base from V and 6 bases from J, leaving 10 bases between. Here the CDR3 DNA reads TGTGCCAGCAGCCAAGCAGGGGTGGCCAATGAGCAGTTCTTC. It translates to CASSQAGVANEQFF.